These 25 T cell receptor beta chains were all obtained from the same sample, sequenced in a study of molecular identifiers for immune sequencing clone quantification. Each CDR3 protein gets one entry after TCRdb re-called the PCR reads with MiXCR. The sample has 300,000 to 400,000 distinct CDR3 sequences; roughly 23% are singletons. Sequencing was carried out using naive CD8+ T cells from blood, with Jurkat cell RNA spiked in. Subset indicated: FACS-sorted CD8+CD4-CCR7+CD45RA+ naive T cells. These receptors all stem from a human donor in good health. Some libraries in this study had Jurkat cell RNA spiked in.

This clonotype has at least ten counts. The chain carries TRBV5-6 and TRBJ2-3; TRBD2 matches 7 bases. CDR1 and CDR2 from the germline V gene are SGHDT and YYEEEE. The CDR3 contains 15 residues. V lost 0 bases, J lost 7 bases, and 8 bases stayed unmatched. CDR3 bases: TGTGCCAGCAGCTTGGCCTTGCGGGAGTTGTATACGCAGTATTTT. Amino acid sequence: CASSLALRELYTQYF.

This clonotype was seen repeatedly, ten times or more. J is TRBJ2-6 and V is TRBV4-2; 13 nucleotides match TRBD2. This CDR3 has 18 amino acids. Trimming cost V 3 bases and J 1 base; bases outside gene matches: 3. CDR1 is LGHNA, CDR2 YNFKEQ, per germline. The CDR3 sequence is CASSHTLAGGSGANVLTF. The CDR3 DNA is TGTGCCAGCAGCCATACACTAGCGGGAGGGTCTGGGGCCAACGTCCTGACTTTC.

This clonotype was counted only a few times. The chain employs TRBV4-2 and TRBJ2-6; a weak D match, TRBD2 (5 bases). V lost 5 bases to trimming and J lost 0 bases, with 14 bases between them. CDR1 and CDR2 from the germline V gene are LGHNA and YNFKEQ. The CDR3 totals 17 residues. The CDR3 coding sequence is TGTGCCAGCAGCACAAGACTAATAGACTCTGGGGCCAACGTCCTGACTTTC. This encodes CASSTRLIDSGANVLTF.

This clonotype was picked up many times. V is TRBV7-2 and J is TRBJ2-3, with D possibly being TRBD1 or TRBD2 (5 bases each). In germline, CDR1 is SGHTA, CDR2 FQGNSA. V lost 1 base, J lost 0 bases, and 8 bases lay in between. The CDR3 length is 15 residues. The CDR3 loop reads CASSLEGRSTDTQYF. The CDR3, as DNA: TGTGCCAGCAGCTTAGAGGGGAGAAGCACAGATACGCAGTATTTT.

This clonotype showed up just a few times. The chain employs TRBV11-2 and TRBJ2-5, with D uncertain. The V gene lost 4 bases and the J gene lost 5 bases, with 11 bases spanning the gap. Germline V gene lookup returns CDR1 SGHAT and CDR2 FQNNGV. This CDR3 is 13 amino acids long. The CDR3 coding sequence is TGTGCCAGCAGCTCAAGCTTAGGGGAGACCCAGTACTTC. Its translation is CASSSSLGETQYF.

In the case of this clonotype: A much more abundant neighbour one base away suggests this may be a read error. This chain joins TRBV4-1 and TRBJ1-1; TRBD1 agrees at 9 bases. Germline assignment: CDR1 MGHRA and CDR2 YSYEKL. The CDR3 runs to 14 residues. CDR3 sequence reads: CVSSPGQGSTEAFF. Here the CDR3 DNA reads TGCGTCAGCAGCCCTGGACAGGGGAGCACTGAAGCTTTCTTT.

Regarding this clonotype: Being one base from a much bigger clone, this may be a read error. The chain carries TRBV7-2 and TRBJ2-5, with a weak D call TRBD1 (5 bases). CDR1 SGHTA and CDR2 FQGNSA come from the germline V gene. Trimming stripped 3 bases from V and 4 bases from J, with 12 bases between. This CDR3 spans 14 amino acids. The CDR3, as DNA: TGTGCCAGCAGCTTCCTTGACAGACGAGAGACCCAGTACTTC. Translating it yields CASSFLDRRETQYF.

In its sample, this clonotype was seen many times. This CDR3 is CASSQSPGQTYSPNTEAFF. The CDR3 nucleotides are TGTGCCAGCAGCCAATCCCCGGGACAGACGTACTCACCTAACACTGAAGCTTTCTTT. The chain is built from TRBV14 and TRBJ1-1; 7 nucleotides match TRBD1. V gave up 2 bases and J gave up 2 bases; unmatched junction bases: 17. This CDR3 spans 19 amino acids. CDR1 is SGHDN and CDR2 is FVKESK in the germline V gene.

This clonotype was recorded many times. The V gene is TRBV7-9, the J gene TRBJ2-1; a possible D gene is TRBD1 (5 bases). CDR1 is SEHNR, CDR2 FQNEAQ, per germline (reference sequence). This CDR3 has 16 amino acids. V was shortened by 2 bases and J by 1 base, with 12 bases between the two germline ends. The CDR3 DNA follows: TGTGCCAGCAGCTTACCGGACACCTTGTCCTACAATGAGCAGTTCTTC. Protein product: CASSLPDTLSYNEQFF. Drawing the rest from reference TRBV7-9 and TRBJ2-1, the complete variable domain is DTGVSQNPRHKITKRGQNVTFRCDPISEHNRLYWYRQTLGQGPEFLTYFQNEAQLEKSRLLSDRFSAERPKGSFSTLEIQRTEQGDSAMYLCASSLPDTLSYNEQFFGPGTRLTVL.

Note on this clonotype: Since a much larger clone is just one base distant, this may be a read error. The chain recombines TRBV4-1 with TRBJ2-7, with no clear D. CDR3 length: 13 residues. Germline V CDR1 and CDR2: MGHRA, YSYEKL. The CDR3 DNA reads TGCGCCAGCAGACAAGGGTGGGGCTACGAGCAGTACTTC. Amino acid sequence: CASRQGWGYEQYF.

This clonotype was counted many times. The CDR3 reads CARTGTSYNSPLHF. DNA of the CDR3: TGCGCCAGGACAGGGACCTCCTATAATTCACCCCTCCACTTT. J is TRBJ1-6 and V is TRBV23-1; 7 bases agree with TRBD1. TRBV23-1 falls under the ORF class, with uncertain function. The ends lost 9 bases at V and 0 bases at J; junction bases unmatched: 2. The CDR3 extends over 14 amino acids.

The table lists this clonotype with many counts. The chain uses TRBV12-3 or TRBV12-4 and TRBJ2-6; 7 bases agree with TRBD2. The CDR3 runs 15 residues. Trimming at V came to 5 bases and at J to 3 bases, leaving 4 bases not matched to a gene. CDR3 residues: CASSNGGFGANVLTF. The CDR3, as DNA: TGTGCCAGCAGTAACGGGGGGTTTGGGGCCAACGTCCTGACTTTC.

On this clonotype itself: Possible read error: a much larger clone is one base away. This sequence joins TRBV6-6 and TRBJ1-5; possibly TRBD1 for D (5 bases). CDR1 is MNHNY, CDR2 SVGAGI, per germline (reference sequence). V was shortened by 6 bases and J by 4 bases, with 10 bases between the two germline ends. The CDR3 runs to 13 residues. Here the CDR3 reads CASSPTVNQPQHF. As DNA, the CDR3 is TGTGCCAGCAGCCCGACAGTAAATCAGCCCCAGCATTTT.

This clonotype came up many times. The chain couples TRBV19 to TRBJ2-7; D is tentatively TRBD1 or TRBD2 (5 bases each). From germline, CDR1 is LNHDA and CDR2 SQIVND (reference sequence). The germline V and J ends were trimmed by 2 bases and 3 bases, with 14 bases remaining between them. The CDR3 has 15 amino acids. CDR3 nucleotide sequence: TGTGCCAGTAGTATACTTGCCGGGACCAGCTACGAGCAGTACTTC. Translated: CASSILAGTSYEQYF.

The rearrangement links TRBV7-9 to TRBJ1-1; D uncertain. Germline V gene sequence: CDR1 SEHNR, CDR2 FQNEAQ (reference sequence). The CDR3 has 12 amino acids. Trimming removed 10 bases from V and 5 bases from J, with 14 bases in between. The CDR3, as DNA: TGTGCCACCCGTGGAGGGAAGACTGAAGCTTTCTTT. Protein product: CATRGGKTEAFF.

This clonotype was observed many times. This chain uses TRBV20-1 with TRBJ2-2; no clear D. The CDR3 length is 13 residues. Per germline, CDR1 DFQATT and CDR2 SNEGSKA (reference sequence). The ends were cut back, 0 bases at V and 3 bases at J, with 5 bases in the middle. The CDR3 sequence is CSARDPYTGELFF. The CDR3 region has the DNA TGCAGTGCTAGAGATCCTTACACCGGGGAGCTGTTTTTT.

The chain combines TRBV9 with TRBJ2-3; 8 nucleotides match TRBD2. J lost 3 bases, V lost 0 bases, and 3 bases had no gene match. Germline CDR1 and CDR2: SGDLS and YYNGEE. The CDR3 has 15 amino acids. The CDR3 sequence is CASSVEGLATDTQYF. As DNA, the CDR3 is TGTGCCAGCAGCGTAGAAGGACTAGCAACAGATACGCAGTATTTT.

This clonotype was counted many times. CDR3 sequence: CASSQDSQETQYF. The DNA for the CDR3 is TGTGCCAGCAGCCAGGACTCACAAGAGACCCAGTACTTC. J is TRBJ2-5 and V is TRBV11-3, with a tentative D call TRBD2 (5 bases). Between the trimmed V and J ends, which lost 5 bases and 2 bases, there was a span of 9 bases. Germline CDR1 SGHNT, CDR2 YENEEA. The CDR3 has 13 residues.

A few counts support this clonotype. The J gene is TRBJ2-1, the V gene TRBV2; TRBD2 agrees at 12 bases. The germline CDR1 and CDR2 sequences are SNHLY and FYNNEI. CDR3 length: 16 residues. The V segment lost 6 bases and the J segment 8 bases; nucleotides outside the gene matches: 11. The DNA for the CDR3 is TGTGCCAGCAGCCCAGGACTAGCGGGAATGGTGGATGAGCAGTTCTTC. Translated: CASSPGLAGMVDEQFF.

About this clonotype: Given a much more abundant clone one base away, this may be a read error. The rearrangement uses TRBV4-2 and TRBJ2-1; 10 bases map to TRBD2. Germline CDR1 and CDR2: LGHNA and YNFKEQ. The CDR3 covers 18 residues. In nucleotides, the CDR3 is TGTGCCGGCAGCCAAGATTGGGCCCCTAGCGGGGGTTACAATGAGCAGTTCTTC. Translating it yields CAGSQDWAPSGGYNEQFF.

This clonotype showed up many times. V gene TRBV2 combines with J gene TRBJ2-7, with TRBD2 identical over 7 bases. Trimming took 1 base from V and 0 from J; bases not matched to a gene: 6. This CDR3 comprises 16 residues. Germline V lookup: CDR1 SNHLY, CDR2 FYNNEI. CDR3 bases: TGTGCCAGCAGTGAAGAAGGGAGGGGCCTCTCCTACGAGCAGTACTTC. It encodes CASSEEGRGLSYEQYF. The full variable domain, rest sourced from reference TRBV2 and TRBJ2-7, is EPEVTQTPSHQVTQMGQEVILRCVPISNHLYFYWYRQILGQKVEFLVSFYNNEISEKSEIFDDQFSVERPDGSNFTLKIRSTKLEDSAMYFCASSEEGRGLSYEQYFGPGTRLTVT.

The V gene is TRBV13, the J gene TRBJ2-7, with a weak D call TRBD1 (6 bases). Trimming took 5 bases from V and 2 from J, leaving 22 bases between them. The CDR3 has 17 residues. CDR1 is PRHDT and CDR2 is FYEKMQ in the germline V gene (reference sequence). The CDR3 DNA is TGTGCCAGCAGCAGTCGAGAGACCGGACAGATAACCTACGAGCAGTACTTC. Translated: CASSSRETGQITYEQYF.

This clonotype was detected ten times or more. This chain's CDR3 is CASSLSQGYEQYF. In nucleotides, the CDR3 is TGTGCCAGCAGTTTATCTCAGGGGTACGAGCAGTACTTC. V is TRBV27 and J is TRBJ2-7; D perhaps matches TRBD1 (6 bases). This CDR3 region has 13 residues. V was clipped by 0 bases and J by 4 bases, with 7 bases between them. Germline V CDR1 and CDR2: MNHEY, SMNVEV (reference sequence).

V and J are TRBV27 and TRBJ2-7; tentatively, D is TRBD2 (6 bases). There are 14 residues in the CDR3. Per the germline V gene, CDR1 is MNHEY and CDR2 is SMNVEV (reference sequence). Trimming took 10 bases from V and 9 from J, leaving 25 bases between them. This CDR3 reads CATRGTDYPLGQYF. In nucleotides, the CDR3 is TGTGCCACCCGGGGAACGGACTACCCATTGGGGCAGTACTTC.

Ten or more counts support this clonotype. J is TRBJ2-3 and V is TRBV5-1; D unclear. Germline loops: CDR1 SGHRS, CDR2 YFSETQ. The germline V and J ends were trimmed by 1 base and 0 bases, with 9 bases remaining between them. CDR3 length: 15 residues. This CDR3 reads CASSLIAASTDTQYF. CDR3 nucleotide sequence: TGCGCCAGCAGCTTGATTGCAGCTAGCACAGATACGCAGTATTTT.